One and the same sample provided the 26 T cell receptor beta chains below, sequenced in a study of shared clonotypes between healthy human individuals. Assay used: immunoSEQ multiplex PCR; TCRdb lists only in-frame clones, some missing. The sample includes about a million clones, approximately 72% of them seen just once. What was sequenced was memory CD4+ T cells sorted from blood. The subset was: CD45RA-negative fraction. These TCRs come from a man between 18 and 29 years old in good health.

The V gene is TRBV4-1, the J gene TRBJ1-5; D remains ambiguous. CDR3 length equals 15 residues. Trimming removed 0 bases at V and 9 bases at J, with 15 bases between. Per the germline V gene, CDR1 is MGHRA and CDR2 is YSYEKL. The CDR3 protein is CASSQDGTGLRPQHF. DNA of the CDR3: TGCGCCAGCAGCCAAGATGGAACGGGCCTAAGGCCCCAGCATTTT.

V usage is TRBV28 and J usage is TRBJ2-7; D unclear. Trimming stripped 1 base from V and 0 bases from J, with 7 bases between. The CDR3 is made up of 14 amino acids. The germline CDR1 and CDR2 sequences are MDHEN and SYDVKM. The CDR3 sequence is CASSLLGNSYEQYF. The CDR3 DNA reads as TGTGCCAGCAGTTTATTAGGGAACTCCTACGAGCAGTACTTC. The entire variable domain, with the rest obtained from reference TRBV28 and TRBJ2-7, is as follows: DVKVTQSSRYLVKRTGEKVFLECVQDMDHENMFWYRQDPGLGLRLIYFSYDVKMKEKGDIPEGYSVSREKKERFSLILESASTNQTSMYLCASSLLGNSYEQYFGPGTRLTVT.

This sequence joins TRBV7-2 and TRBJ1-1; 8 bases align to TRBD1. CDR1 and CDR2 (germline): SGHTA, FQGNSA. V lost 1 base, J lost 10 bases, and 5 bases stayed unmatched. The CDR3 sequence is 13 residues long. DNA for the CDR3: TGTGCCAGCAGCTTAGACGCTACAGGGGGAGCTTTCTTT. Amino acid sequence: CASSLDATGGAFF.

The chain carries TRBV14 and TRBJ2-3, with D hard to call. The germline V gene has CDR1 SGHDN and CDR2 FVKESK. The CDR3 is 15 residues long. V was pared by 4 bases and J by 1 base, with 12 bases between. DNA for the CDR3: TGTGCCAGCAGCCTTGGCTGGCTGGGCACAGATACGCAGTATTTT. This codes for CASSLGWLGTDTQYF.

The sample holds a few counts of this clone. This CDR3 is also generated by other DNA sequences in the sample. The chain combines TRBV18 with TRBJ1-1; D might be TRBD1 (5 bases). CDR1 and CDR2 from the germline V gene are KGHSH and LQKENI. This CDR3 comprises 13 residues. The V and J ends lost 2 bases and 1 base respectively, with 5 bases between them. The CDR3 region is CASSPGGNTEAFF. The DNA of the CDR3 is TGTGCCAGCTCACCAGGGGGGAACACTGAAGCTTTCTTT.

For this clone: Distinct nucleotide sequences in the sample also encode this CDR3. Written as DNA, the CDR3 is TGTGCCAGCAGCTTCCGGGACAGGGATAATTCACCCCTCCACTTT. Translated, it gives CASSFRDRDNSPLHF. The J gene is TRBJ1-6, the V gene TRBV5-6; 9 nucleotides align to TRBD1. The V gene's germline CDR1 is SGHDT and CDR2 YYEEEE. This CDR3 region has 15 residues. J gave up 5 bases and V 2 bases, and 2 bases lay outside the gene matches. Complete variable domain (other parts from reference TRBV5-6 and TRBJ1-6): DAGVTQSPTHLIKTRGQQVTLRCSPKSGHDTVSWYQQALGQGPQFIFQYYEEEERQRGNFPDRFSGHQFPNYSSELNVNALLLGDSALYLCASSFRDRDNSPLHFGNGTRLTVT.

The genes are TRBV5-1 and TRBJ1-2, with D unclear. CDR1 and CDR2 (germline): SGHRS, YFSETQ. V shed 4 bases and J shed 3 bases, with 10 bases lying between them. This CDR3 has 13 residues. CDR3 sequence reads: CASSPDTYYGYTF. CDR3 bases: TGCGCCAGCAGCCCTGACACTTACTATGGCTACACCTTC.

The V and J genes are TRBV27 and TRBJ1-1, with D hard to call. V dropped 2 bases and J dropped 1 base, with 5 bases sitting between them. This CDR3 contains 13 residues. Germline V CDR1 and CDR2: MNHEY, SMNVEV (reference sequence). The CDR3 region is CASSLRRNTEAFF. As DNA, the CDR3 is TGTGCCAGCAGTTTACGGCGGAACACTGAAGCTTTCTTT.

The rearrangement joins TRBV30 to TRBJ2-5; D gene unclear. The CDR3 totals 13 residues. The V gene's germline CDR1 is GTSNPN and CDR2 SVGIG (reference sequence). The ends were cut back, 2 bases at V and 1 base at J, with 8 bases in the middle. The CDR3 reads CAWSKSLQETQYF. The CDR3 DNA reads TGTGCCTGGAGTAAGAGCCTCCAAGAGACCCAGTACTTC.

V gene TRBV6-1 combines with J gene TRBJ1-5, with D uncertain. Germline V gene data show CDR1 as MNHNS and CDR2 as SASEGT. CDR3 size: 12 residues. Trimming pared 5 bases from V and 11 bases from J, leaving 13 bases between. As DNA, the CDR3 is TGTGCCAGCAGTACCCGAAACGGCGCCCAGCATTTT. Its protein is CASSTRNGAQHF.

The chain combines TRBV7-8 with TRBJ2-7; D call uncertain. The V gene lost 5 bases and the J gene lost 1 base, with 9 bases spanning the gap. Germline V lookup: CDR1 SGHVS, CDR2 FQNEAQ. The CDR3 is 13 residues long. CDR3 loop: CASSLGMSYEQYF. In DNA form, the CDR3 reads TGTGCCAGCAGCCTTGGGATGTCCTACGAGCAGTACTTC.

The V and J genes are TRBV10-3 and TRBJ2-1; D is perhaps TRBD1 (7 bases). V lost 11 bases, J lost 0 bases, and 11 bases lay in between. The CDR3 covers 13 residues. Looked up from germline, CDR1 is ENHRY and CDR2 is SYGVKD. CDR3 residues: CAVEGASYNEQFF. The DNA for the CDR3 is TGTGCCGTGGAGGGGGCCTCCTACAATGAGCAGTTCTTC.

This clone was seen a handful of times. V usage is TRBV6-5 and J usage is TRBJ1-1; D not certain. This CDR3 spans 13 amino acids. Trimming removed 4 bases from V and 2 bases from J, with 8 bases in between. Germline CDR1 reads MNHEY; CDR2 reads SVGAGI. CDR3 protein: CASSLGDNTEAFF. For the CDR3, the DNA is TGTGCCAGCAGTTTGGGAGATAACACTGAAGCTTTCTTT.

As DNA, the CDR3 is TGTGCCAGCAGCTTAAGAAGCAGGGGATCAGCTGGAAACACCATATATTTT. It codes for CASSLRSRGSAGNTIYF. The rearrangement uses TRBV7-2 and TRBJ1-3, with TRBD1 as a possible D gene (6 bases). The CDR3 runs to 17 residues. V was shortened by 2 bases and J by 2 bases, with 16 bases between the two germline ends. Germline loops: CDR1 SGHTA, CDR2 FQGNSA.

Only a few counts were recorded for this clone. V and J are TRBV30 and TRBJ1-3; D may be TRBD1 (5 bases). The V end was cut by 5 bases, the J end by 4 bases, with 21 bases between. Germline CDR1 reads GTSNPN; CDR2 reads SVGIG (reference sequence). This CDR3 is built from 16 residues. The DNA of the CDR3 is TGTGCCTGGGCCGCCGGGACCTCGGCGGGGGGAAACACCATATATTTT. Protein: CAWAAGTSAGGNTIYF. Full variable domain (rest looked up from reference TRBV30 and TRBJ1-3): SQTIHQWPATLVQPVGSPLSLECTVEGTSNPNLYWYRQAAGRGLQLLFYSVGIGQISSEVPQNLSASRPQDRQFILSSKKLLLSDSGFYLCAWAAGTSAGGNTIYFGEGSWLTVV.

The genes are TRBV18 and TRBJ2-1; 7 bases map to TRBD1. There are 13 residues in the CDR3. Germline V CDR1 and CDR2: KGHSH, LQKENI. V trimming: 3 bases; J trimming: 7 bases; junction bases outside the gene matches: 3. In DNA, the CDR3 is TGTGCCAGCTCACCCGGACAGGCAAATGAGCAGTTCTTC. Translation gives CASSPGQANEQFF.

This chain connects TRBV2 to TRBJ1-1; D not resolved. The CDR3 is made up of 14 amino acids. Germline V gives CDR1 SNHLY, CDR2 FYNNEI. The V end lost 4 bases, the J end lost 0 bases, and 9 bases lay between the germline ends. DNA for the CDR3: TGTGCCAGCAGTGGGGCCCGTATGAACACTGAAGCTTTCTTT. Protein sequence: CASSGARMNTEAFF.

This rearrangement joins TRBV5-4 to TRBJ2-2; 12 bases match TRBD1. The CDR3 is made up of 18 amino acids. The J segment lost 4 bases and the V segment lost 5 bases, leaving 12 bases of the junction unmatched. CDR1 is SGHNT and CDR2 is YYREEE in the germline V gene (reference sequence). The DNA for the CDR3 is TGTGCCAGCAGTTCCGGGACAGGGGGCCGATTAGTCACCGGGGAGCTGTTTTTT. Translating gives CASSSGTGGRLVTGELFF.

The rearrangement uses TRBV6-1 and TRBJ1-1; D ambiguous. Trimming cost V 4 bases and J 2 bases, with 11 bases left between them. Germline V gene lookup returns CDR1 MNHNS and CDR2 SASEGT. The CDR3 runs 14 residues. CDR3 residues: CASSVGRDNTEAFF. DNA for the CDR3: TGTGCCAGCAGTGTCGGAAGAGACAACACTGAAGCTTTCTTT.

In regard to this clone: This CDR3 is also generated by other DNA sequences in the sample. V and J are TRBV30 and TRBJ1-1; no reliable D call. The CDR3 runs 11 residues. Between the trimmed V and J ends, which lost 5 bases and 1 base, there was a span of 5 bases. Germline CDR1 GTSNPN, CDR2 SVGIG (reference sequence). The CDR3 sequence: CAWAPNTEAFF. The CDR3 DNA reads TGTGCCTGGGCACCGAACACTGAAGCTTTCTTT.

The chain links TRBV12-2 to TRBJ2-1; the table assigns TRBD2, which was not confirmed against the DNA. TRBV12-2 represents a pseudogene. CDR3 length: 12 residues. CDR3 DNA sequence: TGTGCAAGTCGCCGCGTATACAATGAGCAGTTCTTC. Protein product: CASRRVYNEQFF.

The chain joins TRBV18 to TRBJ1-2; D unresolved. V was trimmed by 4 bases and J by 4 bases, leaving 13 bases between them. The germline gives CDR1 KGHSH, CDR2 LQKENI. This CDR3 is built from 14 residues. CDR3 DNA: TGTGCCAGCTCACTAATCGAGGATGCCTATGGCTACACCTTC. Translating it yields CASSLIEDAYGYTF.

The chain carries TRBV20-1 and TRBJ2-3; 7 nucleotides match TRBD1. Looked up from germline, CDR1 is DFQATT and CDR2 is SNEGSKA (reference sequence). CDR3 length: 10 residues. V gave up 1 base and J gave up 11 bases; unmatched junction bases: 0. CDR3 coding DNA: TGCAGTGCTAGAGGGACAGGGCAGTATTTT. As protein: CSARGTGQYF.

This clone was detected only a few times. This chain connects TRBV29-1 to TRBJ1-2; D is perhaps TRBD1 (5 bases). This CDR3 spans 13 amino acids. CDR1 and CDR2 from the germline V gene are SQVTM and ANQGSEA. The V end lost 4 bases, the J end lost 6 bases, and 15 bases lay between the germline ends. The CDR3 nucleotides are TGCAGCGTTGTGAAAGGGGTCTTTGATGGCTACACCTTC. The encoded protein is CSVVKGVFDGYTF. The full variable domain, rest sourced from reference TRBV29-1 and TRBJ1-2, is SAVISQKPSRDICQRGTSLTIQCQVDSQVTMMFWYRQQPGQSLTLIATANQGSEATYESGFVIDKFPISRPNLTFSTLTVSNMSPEDSSIYLCSVVKGVFDGYTFGSGTRLTVV.

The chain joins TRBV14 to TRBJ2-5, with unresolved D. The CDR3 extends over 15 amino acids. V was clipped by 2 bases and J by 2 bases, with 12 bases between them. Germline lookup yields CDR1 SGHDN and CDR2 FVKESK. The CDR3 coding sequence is TGTGCCAGCAGCCAATTAACTACTTATCAAGAGACCCAGTACTTC. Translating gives CASSQLTTYQETQYF.

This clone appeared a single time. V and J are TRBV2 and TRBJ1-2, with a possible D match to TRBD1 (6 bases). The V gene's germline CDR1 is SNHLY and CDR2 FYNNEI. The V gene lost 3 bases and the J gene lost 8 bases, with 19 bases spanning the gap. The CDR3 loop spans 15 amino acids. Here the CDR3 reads CASSDPNRAPWGYTF. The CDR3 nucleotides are TGTGCCAGCAGTGATCCGAACAGGGCCCCCTGGGGCTACACCTTC.